These T cell receptor beta chains were read from a single sample in a study of control samples from healthy donors and cancer patients. Assay used: immunoSEQ multiplex PCR; TCRdb lists only in-frame clones, some missing. This table has 150,000 or so clones, 85% to 95% appearing once. Sequenced material: blood. The receptors here all came from a woman aged 60-75 years in good health. CDR3s include the opening cysteine and the closing phenylalanine or tryptophan. Size tells how often a clone was seen (once, few, many) or the class of an expanded clone, and some rows leave it out.

clone size	V gene	J gene	CDR3 protein
NA	TRBV2	TRBJ2-1	CASSEMGGEQFF
NA	TRBV3-1/TRBV3-2	TRBJ1-1	CASSPRQGRNTEAFF
NA	TRBV11-2	TRBJ2-6	CASSLVVESSGANVLTF
NA	TRBV10-3	TRBJ1-4	CATTQGPHEKLFF
NA	TRBV14	TRBJ1-3	CASSASGNTIYF
NA	TRBV9	TRBJ1-6	CASSVDTYNSPLHF
few	TRBV7-2	TRBJ1-5	CASSVGLEQPQHF
NA	TRBV6-6	TRBJ2-5	CASSDWDSQETQYF
NA	TRBV18	TRBJ1-1	CASSPRQSKMNTEAFF
NA	TRBV3-1/TRBV3-2	TRBJ1-1	CASSPYQNVNTEAFF
NA	TRBV15	TRBJ1-5	CATSSTGTGYQPQHF
NA	TRBV29-1	TRBJ1-2	CSVKSVIPGHYGYTF
NA	TRBV11-3	TRBJ2-7	CASSLDTGGYPSYEQYF
NA	TRBV19	TRBJ1-2	CASSIQSTNYGYTF
NA	TRBV10-3	TRBJ2-7	CAISAGPYEQYF
NA	TRBV6-2/TRBV6-3	TRBJ2-3	CASSNLAGGSTDTQYF
once	TRBV5-1	TRBJ2-3	CASSLGFEGQGTDTQYF
NA	TRBV24-1	TRBJ1-3	CATSANLGGSGNTIYF
NA	TRBV5-4	TRBJ2-5	CASSLVGTSGGSQYF
once	TRBV6-2/TRBV6-3	TRBJ1-1	CASSYSYNTEAFF
NA	TRBV12-3/TRBV12-4	TRBJ1-1	CASSLTGNTEAFF
NA	TRBV6-5	TRBJ1-4	CASSYSPGSEKLFF
NA	TRBV19	TRBJ2-3	CASGTSDTQYF
NA	TRBV5-5	TRBJ1-6	CASSRLGRQSSYNSPLHF
NA	TRBV5-1	TRBJ2-3	CASSLATFLGYDSRTDTQYF